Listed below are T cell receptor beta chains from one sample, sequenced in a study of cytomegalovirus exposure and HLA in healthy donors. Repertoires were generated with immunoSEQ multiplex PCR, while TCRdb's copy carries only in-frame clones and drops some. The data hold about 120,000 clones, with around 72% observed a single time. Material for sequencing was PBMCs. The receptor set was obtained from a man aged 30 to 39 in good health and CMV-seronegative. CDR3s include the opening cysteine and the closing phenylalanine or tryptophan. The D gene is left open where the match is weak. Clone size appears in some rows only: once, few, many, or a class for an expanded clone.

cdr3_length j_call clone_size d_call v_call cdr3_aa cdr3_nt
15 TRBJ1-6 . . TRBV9 CASSAPGSYNSPLHF TGTGCCAGCAGCGCCCCCGGTAGTTATAATTCACCCCTCCACTTT
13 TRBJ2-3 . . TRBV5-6 CASSLARTDTQYF TGTGCCAGCAGCTTGGCCCGGACAGATACGCAGTATTTT
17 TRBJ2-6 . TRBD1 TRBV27 CASSLRQGAAGANVLTF TGTGCCAGCAGTTTAAGACAGGGGGCTGCCGGGGCCAACGTCCTGACTTTC
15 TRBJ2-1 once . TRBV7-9 CASSLDGWRYNEQFF TGTGCCAGCAGCTTAGATGGGTGGCGGTACAATGAGCAGTTCTTC
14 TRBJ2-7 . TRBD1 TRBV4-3 CASSQGTGFYEQYF TGCGCCAGCAGCCAAGGGACAGGGTTTTACGAGCAGTACTTC
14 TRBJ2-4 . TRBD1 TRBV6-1 CASSGTVAKNIQYF TGTGCCAGCAGCGGGACAGTAGCCAAAAACATTCAGTACTTC
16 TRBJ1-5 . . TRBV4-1 CASSQDHNRPGQPQHF TGCGCCAGCAGCCAAGACCATAACAGGCCGGGTCAGCCCCAGCATTTT
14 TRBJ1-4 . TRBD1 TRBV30 CAWETQGAREKLFF TGTGCCTGGGAAACCCAGGGGGCACGAGAAAAACTGTTTTTT
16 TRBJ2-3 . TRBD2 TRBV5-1 CASSPGQRGSTDTQYF TGCGCCAGCAGCCCCGGCCAGCGGGGGAGCACAGATACGCAGTATTTT
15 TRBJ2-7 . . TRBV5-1 CASSFNPSRTYEQYF TGCGCCAGCAGCTTTAACCCCTCGCGAACCTACGAGCAGTACTTC
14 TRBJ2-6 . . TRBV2 CASTRLSGANVLTF TGTGCCAGCACCAGATTATCTGGGGCCAACGTCCTGACTTTC
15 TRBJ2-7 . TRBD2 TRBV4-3 CASSQDLAGGYEQYF TGCGCCAGCAGCCAAGATCTAGCGGGGGGCTACGAGCAGTACTTC
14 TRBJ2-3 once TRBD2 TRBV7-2 CAQTERGGGDTQYF TGTGCTCAAACGGAGCGGGGGGGCGGAGATACGCAGTATTTT
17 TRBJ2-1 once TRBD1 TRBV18 CASSVTGTGSSYNEQFF TGTGCCAGCTCGGTTACCGGGACAGGCAGCTCCTACAATGAGCAGTTCTTC
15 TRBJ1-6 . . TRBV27 CASSLHRVGNSPLHF TGTGCCAGCAGTTTACACAGGGTAGGGAATTCACCCCTCCACTTT
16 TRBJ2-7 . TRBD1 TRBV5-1 CASSLRTGPTGYEQYF TGCGCCAGCAGCCTCCGGACAGGCCCGACGGGCTACGAGCAGTACTTC
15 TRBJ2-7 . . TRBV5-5 CASSVIRDSPYEQYF TGTGCCAGCAGTGTAATTCGGGACTCCCCCTACGAGCAGTACTTC
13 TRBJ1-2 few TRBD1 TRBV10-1 CASSDYRGRGYTF TGCGCCAGCAGTGATTACAGGGGACGGGGCTACACCTTC
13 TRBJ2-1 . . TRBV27 CASSFPGGFEQFF TGTGCCAGCAGTTTTCCGGGGGGCTTTGAGCAGTTCTTC
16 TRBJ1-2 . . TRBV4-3 CASSQEIAQLVDGYTF TGCGCCAGCAGCCAAGAAATAGCACAATTAGTCGATGGCTACACCTTC
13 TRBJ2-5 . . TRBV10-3 CAISETTKETQYF TGTGCCATCAGTGAGACTACCAAAGAGACCCAGTACTTC
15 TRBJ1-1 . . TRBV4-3 CASSQGYRARTEAFF TGCGCCAGCAGCCAAGGGTACAGGGCGCGCACTGAAGCTTTCTTT
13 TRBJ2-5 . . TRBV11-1 CASSPPPGETQYF TGTGCCAGCAGCCCCCCACCCGGAGAGACCCAGTACTTC
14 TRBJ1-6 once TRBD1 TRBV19 CATQGARYNSPLHF TGTGCCACCCAGGGGGCACGGTATAATTCACCCCTCCACTTT
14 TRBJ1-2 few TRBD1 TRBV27 CATSHSGTGNGYTF TGTGCCACTTCGCATTCCGGGACAGGGAACGGCTACACCTTC
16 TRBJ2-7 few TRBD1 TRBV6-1 CASSEAEGTGGYEQYF TGTGCCAGCAGTGAAGCCGAGGGGACAGGGGGCTACGAGCAGTACTTC
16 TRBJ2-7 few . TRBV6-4 CASSDSERRGLYEQYF TGTGCCAGCAGTGACTCGGAACGCAGGGGTTTGTACGAGCAGTACTTC
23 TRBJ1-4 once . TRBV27 CASSLSNPIGRGVKLDPNEKLFF TGTGCCAGCAGTTTATCGAACCCCATAGGCAGAGGCGTTAAGCTAGACCCGAATGAAAAACTGTTTTTT
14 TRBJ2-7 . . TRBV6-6 CASSYGRLPYEQYF TGTGCCAGCAGTTACGGGCGCTTACCCTACGAGCAGTACTTC
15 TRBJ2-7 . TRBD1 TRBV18 CASSQSQGAIYEQYF TGTGCCAGCTCACAGAGCCAGGGGGCGATCTACGAGCAGTACTTC
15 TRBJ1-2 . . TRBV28 CASSPGFLANYGYTF TGTGCCAGCAGTCCAGGGTTCCTAGCTAACTATGGCTACACCTTC
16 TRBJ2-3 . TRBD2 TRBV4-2 CASSLPVGGETDTQYF TGTGCCAGCAGCCTCCCAGTCGGGGGGGAAACAGATACGCAGTATTTT
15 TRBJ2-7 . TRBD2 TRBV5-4 CASSTRTSGGYEQYF TGTGCCAGCAGCACAAGGACTAGCGGGGGCTACGAGCAGTACTTC
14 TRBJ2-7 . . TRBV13 CASSHTEQVYEQYF TGTGCCAGCAGCCATACCGAACAAGTCTACGAGCAGTACTTC
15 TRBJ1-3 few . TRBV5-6 CASSVLGDSGNTIYF TGTGCCAGCAGCGTTCTAGGGGACTCGGGAAACACCATATATTTT
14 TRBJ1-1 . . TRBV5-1 CASSLTRVYTEAFF TGCGCCAGCAGCTTAACCAGGGTCTACACTGAAGCTTTCTTT
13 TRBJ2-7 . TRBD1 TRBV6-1 CASKRDRDYEQYF TGTGCCAGTAAACGGGACAGGGACTACGAGCAGTACTTC
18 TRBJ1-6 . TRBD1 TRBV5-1 CASSLQPDRQGNNSPLHF TGCGCCAGCAGCTTGCAACCCGACAGACAGGGCAATAATTCACCCCTCCACTTT
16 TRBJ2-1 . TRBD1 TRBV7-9 CASSLVWTGGFGEQFF TGTGCCAGCAGCTTAGTCTGGACAGGGGGTTTTGGTGAGCAGTTCTTC
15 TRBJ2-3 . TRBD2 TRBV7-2 CASSFSPGGTDTQYF TGTGCCAGCAGCTTTAGTCCGGGGGGGACAGATACGCAGTATTTT
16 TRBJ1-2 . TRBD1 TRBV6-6 CASSYSPGQGAGGYTF TGTGCCAGCAGTTATAGTCCAGGACAGGGGGCCGGTGGCTACACCTTC
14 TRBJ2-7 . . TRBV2 CASSAWEETYEQYF TGTGCCAGCAGCGCGTGGGAGGAAACCTACGAGCAGTACTTC
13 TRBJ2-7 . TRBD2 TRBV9 CASSLGGLGEQYF TGTGCCAGCAGCTTGGGAGGGCTCGGCGAGCAGTACTTC
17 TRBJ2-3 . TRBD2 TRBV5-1 CASSPGLAGAFTDTQYF TGCGCCAGCAGCCCGGGACTAGCGGGAGCTTTTACAGATACGCAGTATTTT
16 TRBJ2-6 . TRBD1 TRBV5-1 CASSTRQGSGANVLTF TGCGCCAGCAGCACCCGACAGGGATCGGGGGCCAACGTCCTGACTTTC
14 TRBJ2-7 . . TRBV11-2 CASSLEGGPYEQYF TGTGCCAGCAGCTTAGAGGGAGGACCCTACGAGCAGTACTTC
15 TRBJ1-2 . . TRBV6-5 CASSPSQGRIDGYTF TGTGCCAGCAGCCCCTCGCAGGGCAGAATAGATGGCTACACCTTC
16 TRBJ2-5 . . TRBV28 CASSSRWRAGEETQYF TGTGCCAGCAGTTCTAGGTGGAGGGCGGGCGAAGAGACCCAGTACTTC